These 26 T cell receptor beta chains were all obtained from the same sample, sequenced in a study of T cell clonality in common variable immunodeficiency. Here immunoSEQ multiplex PCR was the method, and the copy in TCRdb shows in-frame clones only, minus some. Listed for the sample are about 74,000 clones, none seen a single time. Input material: peripheral blood mononuclear cells. These receptors originate from a person between 18 and 75 years old in good health.

This clone was counted many times. The sequence runs out 3 residues before the end of the CDR3; the remainder is reconstructed from the germline J gene. The chain couples TRBV30 to TRBJ2-3; 9 bases map to TRBD1. The germline V gene encodes CDR1 GTSNPN and CDR2 SVGIG (reference sequence). The CDR3 is 15 amino acids. The V gene end was trimmed by 1 base and the J gene end by 5 bases; junction bases not matched to a gene: 7. The CDR3 protein is CAWSAGTGWRDTQYF. The sequenced CDR3 bases are TGTGCCTGGAGTGCCGGGACAGGGTGGAGAGATACG.

There are many counts of this clone. The read ends 3 residues early relative to the CDR3; the germline J gene fills the gap. The chain has TRBV20-1 and TRBJ2-1; no clear D gene. The CDR3 is 13 residues long. V was cut by 3 bases and J by 7 bases, with 13 bases left in between. Per the germline V gene, CDR1 is DFQATT and CDR2 is SNEGSKA (reference sequence). The CDR3 spells CSASPIGRNEQFF. CDR3 bases read: TGCAGTGCTAGCCCCATTGGGCGTAATGAG.

This clone was found many times. The junction differs from germline at one of its ends, possibly a read error. The read halts 3 residues ahead of the CDR3 end, with the missing end drawn from the germline J gene. The V call is TRBV7-7, the J call TRBJ2-1, with D possibly TRBD1 on 6 matching bases. CDR1 and CDR2 (germline): SSHAT, FNYEAQ (reference sequence). There are 14 residues in the CDR3. The part of the CDR3 DNA that was read is TGTGCTAGCAGCTCCGGGACACTCTACAATGAG. Translating it yields CASSSGTLYNE. The whole CDR3 protein reads CASSSGTLYNEQFF.

This clone was seen repeatedly, ten times or more. The read comes to an end 3 residues before the CDR3 does, leaving the germline J gene to fill in the end. The chain employs TRBV7-3 and TRBJ1-2; no clear D. Trimming removed 2 bases at V and 3 bases at J, with 7 bases between. From germline, CDR1 is SGHTA and CDR2 FQGTGA. The CDR3 extends over 13 amino acids. The CDR3 sequence is CASSLYGDYGYTF. The sequenced CDR3 bases are TGTGCCAGCAGCTTATACGGGGACTATGGC.

Comments on this clone: The CDR3 extends 3 residues past the end of the read, so its final part is completed from the germline J gene. The V gene is TRBV18, the J gene TRBJ1-1, with D perhaps TRBD1 (6 bases). Per the germline V gene, CDR1 is KGHSH and CDR2 is LQKENI. The CDR3 has 13 residues. V was clipped by 1 base and J by 5 bases, with 8 bases between them. The CDR3 loop is CASSPQGVTEAFF. The sequenced CDR3 bases are TGTGCCAGCTCACCACAGGGGGTGACTGAA.

The sample holds many counts of this clone. The read stops 3 residues short of the end of the CDR3; the missing end is completed from the germline J gene. The chain joins TRBV7-3 to TRBJ2-7; 9 positions match TRBD2. V gave up 2 bases and J gave up 2 bases; unmatched junction bases: 4. The germline V gene encodes CDR1 SGHTA and CDR2 FQGTGA. The CDR3 is 15 amino acids. CDR3 in amino acids: CASSLGAGGAYEQYF. Incomplete CDR3 DNA: TGTGCCAGCAGCTTAGGAGCGGGAGGCGCCTACGAG.

This clone appeared many times. Read sequence stops 3 residues before the CDR3 end, and the germline J gene provides the missing end. The chain combines TRBV2 with TRBJ2-7, with 8 positions matching TRBD1. The length of the CDR3 is 14 residues. V trimming: 6 bases; J trimming: 5 bases; junction bases outside the gene matches: 9. From germline, CDR1 is SNHLY and CDR2 FYNNEI. The sequenced CDR3 bases are TGTGCCAGCAGGGCGAGGACAGGGTTCGACGAG. The encoded protein is CASRARTGFDE. The complete CDR3 reads CASRARTGFDEQYF.

This clone showed up many times. The junction does not match germline at one end; this may be a read error. The read gets to within 3 residues of the CDR3 end, and the germline J gene fills in the rest. The chain uses TRBV7-7 and TRBJ2-7, with 10 positions matching TRBD1. This CDR3 comprises 15 residues. Germline V CDR1 and CDR2: SSHAT, FNYEAQ (reference sequence). The CDR3 protein is CASRPRDRGPYEQYF. The DNA read from the CDR3 is TGTGCTAGCAGACCCCGGGACAGGGGCCCTTACGAG.

This clone was picked up many times. The read gets to within 3 residues of the CDR3 end, and the germline J gene fills in the rest. The chain couples TRBV13 to TRBJ2-1; no definite D call. The CDR3 has 15 amino acids. V gave up 4 bases and J gave up 5 bases, with 15 bases separating them. Looked up from germline, CDR1 is PRHDT and CDR2 is FYEKMQ (reference sequence). CDR3 DNA, as far as it was read: TGTGCCAGCAGCTACACTACTACCGGAGACAATGAG. Amino acids: CASSYTTTGDNE. The whole CDR3 is CASSYTTTGDNEQFF.

This clone appeared many times. The CDR3 sequence is CASSLDRNTEAFF. The part of the CDR3 DNA that was read is TGTGCCAGCAGCTTGGATCGGAACACTGAA. This chain uses TRBV5-4 with TRBJ1-1; D is ambiguous. Read data end 3 residues before the CDR3 end; the end is taken from the germline J gene. With 0 bases removed from V and 1 base from J, the gap between germline ends came to 4 bases. This CDR3 is 13 amino acids long. Per the germline V gene, CDR1 is SGHNT and CDR2 is YYREEE (reference sequence).

This clone occurred many times. The observed sequence ends 3 residues before the CDR3 terminus, with the missing tail filled in from the germline J gene. This chain connects TRBV18 to TRBJ2-3, with 8 nucleotides matching TRBD2. The CDR3 is 20 amino acids. After removal of 1 base from V and 1 base from J, the junction contained 16 bases not matched to a gene. Germline lookup yields CDR1 KGHSH and CDR2 LQKENI. The sequenced part of the CDR3 DNA is TGTGCCAGCTCACCACTGTCTAGGGGAGGAAGCGGGAGTGGCACAGATACG. Its protein product is CASSPLSRGGSGSGTDT. The whole CDR3 is CASSPLSRGGSGSGTDTQYF.

This clone occurred many times. The CDR3 goes on 3 residues after the read ends, and that part is filled in from the germline J gene. The V call is TRBV20-1, the J call TRBJ2-7, with D possibly TRBD1 on 6 matching bases. The CDR3 is 13 amino acids. Germline V gives CDR1 DFQATT, CDR2 SNEGSKA (reference sequence). V dropped 4 bases and J dropped 0 bases, with 10 bases sitting between them. The covered CDR3 bases are TGCAGTGCTACGGTACAGGGCTCCTACGAG. It is translated as CSATVQGSYE. The whole CDR3 protein is CSATVQGSYEQYF.

This clone was counted at least ten times. The missing CDR3 end, 3 residues past where the read stops, is filled in from the germline J gene. The chain carries TRBV6-2 or TRBV6-3 and TRBJ2-2, with TRBD2 matching over 12 bases. The J segment lost 1 base and the V segment lost 8 bases, leaving 8 bases of the junction unmatched. This CDR3 has 17 amino acids. Germline V gives CDR1 MNHEY, CDR2 SVGEGT. The sequenced CDR3 bases are TGTGCCAGCTCCTCTAGCGGGAGGGCCTGGAACACCGGGGAG. It specifies CASSSSGRAWNTGE. The whole CDR3 sequence reads CASSSSGRAWNTGELFF.

This clone was seen more than once but under ten times. At one end, the junction sequence differs from germline, possibly due to a read error. From the germline J gene comes the end of the CDR3, since the read stops 3 residues before it. The J gene is TRBJ2-2, the V gene TRBV19; D might be TRBD1 (5 bases). The germline CDR1 and CDR2 sequences are LNHDA and SQIVND (reference sequence). The CDR3 runs to 17 residues. The CDR3 sequence is CASSMPPTAMDTEELFF. The DNA read from the CDR3 is TGTGCCAGTAGTATGCCTCCGACAGCAATGGACACCGAGGAG.

This clone was observed many times. Sequencing ends 3 residues short of the CDR3 end; the germline J gene provides the rest. V and J are TRBV7-2 and TRBJ1-5; 7 nucleotides agree with TRBD1. Germline values: CDR1 SGHTA, CDR2 FQGNSA. CDR3 length: 18 residues. Trimming at V came to 0 bases and at J to 4 bases, leaving 12 bases not matched to a gene. The chain's CDR3 is CASSLARGGVGGNQPQHF. The DNA read from the CDR3 is TGTGCCAGCAGCTTAGCGAGAGGGGGCGTTGGGGGGAATCAGCCC.

This clone was seen repeatedly, ten times or more. The read stops 3 residues short of the end of the CDR3; the missing end is completed from the germline J gene. The chain carries TRBV11-2 and TRBJ2-1, with D possibly being TRBD2 (5 bases). Germline CDR1 reads SGHAT; CDR2 reads FQNNGV. The CDR3 totals 15 residues. V was pared by 2 bases and J by 0 bases, with 8 bases between. This CDR3 reads CASSLSGSSYNEQFF. The part of the CDR3 DNA that was read is TGTGCCAGCAGCTTAAGCGGAAGCTCCTACAATGAG.

In this sample, this clone turned up many times. The read is 3 residues too short to cover the CDR3 end, so that end is filled in from the germline J gene. The chain recombines TRBV28 with TRBJ2-7, with a weak D call TRBD1 (7 bases). Germline lookup yields CDR1 MDHEN and CDR2 SYDVKM. V was trimmed by 10 bases and J by 3 bases, leaving 19 bases between them. This CDR3 region has 14 residues. CDR3 region: CATQPPGGLYEQYF. CDR3 DNA, as far as it was read: TGTGCCACCCAACCTCCAGGGGGGCTCTACGAG.

This clone was recorded at least ten times. The CDR3 goes on 3 residues after the read ends, and that part is filled in from the germline J gene. This rearrangement joins TRBV12-3 or TRBV12-4 to TRBJ2-3; TRBD2 agrees at 8 bases. The V gene end was trimmed by 7 bases and the J gene end by 4 bases; junction bases not matched to a gene: 7. This CDR3 is 14 amino acids long. CDR3 region: CASTLGGLADTQYF. Partial CDR3 DNA: TGTGCCAGCACCCTGGGGGGACTAGCAGATACG.

This clone was observed at least ten times. The observed sequence ends 3 residues before the CDR3 terminus, with the missing tail filled in from the germline J gene. The rearrangement uses TRBV7-2 and TRBJ1-1; the D gene is possibly TRBD1 (5 bases). Trimming took off 5 bases at V and 0 bases at J, with 13 bases between the two ends. Germline CDR1 reads SGHTA; CDR2 reads FQGNSA. The length of the CDR3 is 15 residues. Incomplete CDR3 DNA: TGTGCCAGCAGCCCATACCCGGGGGTGAACACTGAA. Translation gives CASSPYPGVNTE. The complete CDR3 protein is CASSPYPGVNTEAFF.

This clone was observed many times. The read terminates 3 residues before the CDR3 end, so the remaining end is supplied by the germline J gene. The same CDR3 can be traced to other DNA sequences in this sample. V gene TRBV20-1 combines with J gene TRBJ2-7; D may be TRBD2 (6 bases). The CDR3 loop spans 12 amino acids. Germline V gives CDR1 DFQATT, CDR2 SNEGSKA (reference sequence). Trimming pared 3 bases from V and 1 base from J, leaving 7 bases between. Incomplete CDR3 DNA: TGCAGTGCTAGGGACTATTCCTACGAG. Translated: CSARDYSYE. The full CDR3 protein is CSARDYSYEQYF.

This clone occurred many times. Coverage ceases 3 residues before the CDR3 finishes, and the germline J gene fills in the end. The chain employs TRBV20-1 and TRBJ2-7, with TRBD2 matching over 10 bases. V lost 5 bases and J lost 3; bases outside the gene matches: 13. Germline CDR1 is DFQATT and CDR2 is SNEGSKA (reference sequence). The CDR3 is 16 residues long. The part of the CDR3 DNA that was read is TGCAGTGCTCGGAGCGGGAGGGGAAGATTACTCTACGAG. Protein product: CSARSGRGRLLYE. The full-length CDR3 reads as CSARSGRGRLLYEQYF.

This clone was counted many times. A read error may account for a junction end that differs from germline. The read ends 3 residues before the CDR3 terminus; that terminus is restored from the germline J gene. The rearrangement uses TRBV4-2 and TRBJ2-5; TRBD1 is a possible D gene (9 bases). Germline values: CDR1 LGHNA, CDR2 YNFKEQ. The CDR3 is 16 amino acids. The CDR3 DNA, read in part, is TGCGCCAGCAGCCAACAAGGACAGGGGACTAGTGAGACC. Translated, it gives CASSQQGQGTSET. The entire CDR3 reads CASSQQGQGTSETQYF.

This clone has a count of ten or more. The DNA ends 3 residues before the CDR3 does, and the rest of the CDR3 is filled in from the germline J gene. The J gene is TRBJ2-5, the V gene TRBV20-1; the match to TRBD2 covers 12 bases. CDR1 is DFQATT and CDR2 is SNEGSKA in the germline V gene (reference sequence). Losses at the gene ends were 4 bases for V and 5 bases for J; bases not matched to a gene: 11. CDR3 length: 16 residues. Partial CDR3 DNA: TGCAGTGCTACAATCCGACTAGCGGGAGTAGGGGAGACC. It is translated as CSATIRLAGVGET. The CDR3, in full, reads CSATIRLAGVGETQYF.

Many counts were recorded for this clone. The read falls 3 residues short of the CDR3 end, and the missing part is taken from the germline J gene. At the DNA level, this CDR3 is encoded by other sequences in the same sample as well. The J gene is TRBJ1-2, the V gene TRBV20-1; TRBD1 matches 7 bases. The V gene's germline CDR1 is DFQATT and CDR2 SNEGSKA (reference sequence). This CDR3 has 13 amino acids. Unmatched junction bases numbered 4, after V lost 1 base and J lost 5 bases. The covered CDR3 bases are TGCAGTGCTAGAGGTCCAGGGGGGTATGGC. It encodes CSARGPGGYG. The whole CDR3 protein reads CSARGPGGYGYTF.

This clone was seen ten or more times. Read sequence stops 3 residues before the CDR3 end, and the germline J gene provides the missing end. The genes are TRBV5-4 and TRBJ2-7; perhaps TRBD1 as D (5 bases). CDR1 and CDR2 from the germline V gene are SGHNT and YYREEE (reference sequence). The CDR3 is 12 residues long. V was clipped by 5 bases and J by 6 bases, with 12 bases between them. The DNA read from the CDR3 is TGTGCCAGCAGATATCAGGGTGGCGAG. Protein: CASRYQGGE. The CDR3 as a whole reads CASRYQGGEQYF.

Ten or more counts support this clone. The CDR3 goes on 3 residues after the read ends, and that part is filled in from the germline J gene. The chain couples TRBV29-1 to TRBJ2-3; possible D gene TRBD2, 6 bases. The CDR3 has 13 amino acids. V lost 5 bases to trimming and J lost 1 base, with 10 bases between them. Germline-derived CDR1 and CDR2 are SQVTM and ANQGSEA. CDR3 DNA (partial): TGCAGCGTTCGACTAGGCGGCACAGATACG. Amino acids: CSVRLGGTDT. The whole CDR3 is CSVRLGGTDTQYF.